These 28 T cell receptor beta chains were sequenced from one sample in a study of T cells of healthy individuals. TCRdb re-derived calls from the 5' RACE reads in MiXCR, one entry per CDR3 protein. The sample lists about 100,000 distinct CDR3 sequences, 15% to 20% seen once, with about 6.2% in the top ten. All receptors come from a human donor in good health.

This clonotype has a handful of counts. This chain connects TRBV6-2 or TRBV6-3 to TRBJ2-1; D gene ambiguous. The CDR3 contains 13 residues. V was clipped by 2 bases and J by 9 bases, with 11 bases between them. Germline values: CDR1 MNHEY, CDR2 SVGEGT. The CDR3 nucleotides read TGTGCCAGCAGTTACCGGGCTGCGAGTGAGCAGTTCTTC. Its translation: CASSYRAASEQFF.

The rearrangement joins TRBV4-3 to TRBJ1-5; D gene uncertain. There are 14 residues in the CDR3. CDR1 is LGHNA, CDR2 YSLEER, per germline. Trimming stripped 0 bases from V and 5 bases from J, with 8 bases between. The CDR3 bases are TGCGCCAGCAGCCAAGATGGAAGGGATCAGCCCCAGCATTTT. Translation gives CASSQDGRDQPQHF.

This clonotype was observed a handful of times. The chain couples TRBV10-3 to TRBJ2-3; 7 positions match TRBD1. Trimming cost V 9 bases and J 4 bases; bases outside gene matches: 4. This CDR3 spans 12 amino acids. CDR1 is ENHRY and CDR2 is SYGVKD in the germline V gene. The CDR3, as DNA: TGTGCCATTAAAACAGGGGCAGATACGCAGTATTTT. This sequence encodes CAIKTGADTQYF.

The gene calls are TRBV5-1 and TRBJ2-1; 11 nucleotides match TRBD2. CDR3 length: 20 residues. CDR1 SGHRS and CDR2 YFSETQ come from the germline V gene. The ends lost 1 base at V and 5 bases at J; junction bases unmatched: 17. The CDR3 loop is CASSLYGLAGEEGLDNEQFF. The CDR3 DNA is TGCGCCAGCAGCTTGTATGGACTAGCGGGTGAGGAGGGCTTGGACAATGAGCAGTTCTTC. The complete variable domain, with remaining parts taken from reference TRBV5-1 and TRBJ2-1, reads KAGVTQTPRYLIKTRGQQVTLSCSPISGHRSVSWYQQTPGQGLQFLFEYFSETQRNKGNFPGRFSGRQFSNSRSEMNVSTLELGDSALYLCASSLYGLAGEEGLDNEQFFGPGTRLTVL.

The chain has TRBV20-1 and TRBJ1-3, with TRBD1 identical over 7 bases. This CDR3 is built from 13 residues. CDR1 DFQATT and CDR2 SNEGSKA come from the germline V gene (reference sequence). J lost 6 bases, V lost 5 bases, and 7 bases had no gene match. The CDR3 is CSAQGQETNTIYF. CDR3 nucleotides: TGCAGTGCTCAAGGACAGGAAACAAACACCATATATTTT.

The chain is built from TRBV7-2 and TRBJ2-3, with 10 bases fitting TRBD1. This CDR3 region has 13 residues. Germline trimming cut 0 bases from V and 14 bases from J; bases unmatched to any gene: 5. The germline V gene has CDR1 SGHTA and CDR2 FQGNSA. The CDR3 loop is CASSLAGDRGPYF. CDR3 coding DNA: TGTGCCAGCAGCTTAGCAGGGGACAGGGGTCCGTATTTT.

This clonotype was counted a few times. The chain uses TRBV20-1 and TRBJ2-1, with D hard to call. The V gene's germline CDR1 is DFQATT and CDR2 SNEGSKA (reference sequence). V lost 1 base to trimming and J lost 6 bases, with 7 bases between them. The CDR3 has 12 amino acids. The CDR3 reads CSARGVSNEQFF. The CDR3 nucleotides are TGCAGTGCTAGAGGGGTGAGCAATGAGCAGTTCTTC.

CDR3 sequence reads: CASSLNAGSNQPQHF. In nucleotides, the CDR3 is TGTGCCAGCAGCTTAAATGCGGGTAGCAATCAGCCCCAGCATTTT. The chain employs TRBV7-2 and TRBJ1-5; no clear D gene. The CDR3 length is 15 residues. V was shortened by 2 bases and J by 0 bases, with 8 bases between the two germline ends. Germline lookup yields CDR1 SGHTA and CDR2 FQGNSA.

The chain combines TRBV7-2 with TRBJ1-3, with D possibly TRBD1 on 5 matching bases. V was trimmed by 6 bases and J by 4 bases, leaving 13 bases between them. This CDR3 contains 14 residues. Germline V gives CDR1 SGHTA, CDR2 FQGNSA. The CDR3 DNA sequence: TGTGCCAGCAGGAGGGACTTCGGCGGAAACACCATATATTTT. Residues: CASRRDFGGNTIYF.

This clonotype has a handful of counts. As DNA, the CDR3 is TGTGCCACCAGTGATTTGCAGGGATCTGAAGCTTTCTTT. It encodes CATSDLQGSEAFF. The V call is TRBV24-1, the J call TRBJ1-1, with a possible D match to TRBD1 (5 bases). CDR1 is KGHDR, CDR2 SFDVKD, per germline. The CDR3 covers 13 residues. V was pared by 0 bases and J by 6 bases, with 7 bases between.

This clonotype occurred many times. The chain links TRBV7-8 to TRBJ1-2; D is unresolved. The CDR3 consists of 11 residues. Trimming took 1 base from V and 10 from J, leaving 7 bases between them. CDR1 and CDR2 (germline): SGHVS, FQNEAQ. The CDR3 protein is CASSLDRYYTF. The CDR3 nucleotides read TGTGCCAGCAGCTTAGACCGATACTACACCTTC.

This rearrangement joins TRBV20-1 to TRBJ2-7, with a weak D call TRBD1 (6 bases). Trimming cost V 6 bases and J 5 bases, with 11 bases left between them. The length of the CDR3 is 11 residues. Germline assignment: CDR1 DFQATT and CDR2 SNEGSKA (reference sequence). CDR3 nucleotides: TGCAGTGCGGGGGACAACAACGAGCAGTACTTC. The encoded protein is CSAGDNNEQYF.

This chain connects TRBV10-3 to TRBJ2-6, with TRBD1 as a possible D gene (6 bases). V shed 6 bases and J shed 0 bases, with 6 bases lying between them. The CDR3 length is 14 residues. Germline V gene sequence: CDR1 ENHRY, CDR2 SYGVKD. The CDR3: CAIRQGSGANVLTF. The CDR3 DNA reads TGTGCCATCAGACAGGGCTCTGGGGCCAACGTCCTGACTTTC.

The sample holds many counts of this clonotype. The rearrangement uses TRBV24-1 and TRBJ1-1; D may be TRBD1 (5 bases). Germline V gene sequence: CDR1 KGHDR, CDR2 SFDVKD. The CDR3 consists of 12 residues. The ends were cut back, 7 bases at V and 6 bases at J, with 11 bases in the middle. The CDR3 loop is CATSPGGSEAFF. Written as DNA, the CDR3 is TGTGCCACCAGCCCCGGGGGGTCTGAAGCTTTCTTT.

Written as DNA, the CDR3 is TGCAGCGTTGGACCATCGAACACCGGGGAGCTGTTTTTT. Protein: CSVGPSNTGELFF. V usage is TRBV29-1 and J usage is TRBJ2-2; D is undetermined. The CDR3 runs 13 residues. Germline loops: CDR1 SQVTM, CDR2 ANQGSEA. Trimming shortened V by 4 bases and J by 0 bases, and 6 bases separated the two germline ends.

The CDR3 DNA reads as TGTGCCAGCAGGGTTTCGAGCTCCTACAATGAGCAGTTCTTC. It encodes CASRVSSSYNEQFF. The chain employs TRBV28 and TRBJ2-1; D gene uncertain. This CDR3 contains 14 residues. Germline CDR1 and CDR2: MDHEN and SYDVKM. V lost 6 bases and J 0 bases, leaving 9 bases between the germline ends.

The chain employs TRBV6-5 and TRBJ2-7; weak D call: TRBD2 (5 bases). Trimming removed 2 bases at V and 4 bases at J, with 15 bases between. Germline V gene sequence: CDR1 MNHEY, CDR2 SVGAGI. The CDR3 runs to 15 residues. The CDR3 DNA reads TGTGCCAGCAGTTACAGGACGGGAATTGGATACGAGCAGTACTTC. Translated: CASSYRTGIGYEQYF.

The CDR3 nucleotides read TGTGCCAGCAGCTTAGATCTATTTAGTGAGCAGTTCTTC. It translates to CASSLDLFSEQFF. The V call is TRBV7-2, the J call TRBJ2-1; D not resolved. Trimming shortened V by 1 base and J by 9 bases, and 10 bases separated the two germline ends. The CDR3 is 13 amino acids. From germline, CDR1 is SGHTA and CDR2 FQGNSA.

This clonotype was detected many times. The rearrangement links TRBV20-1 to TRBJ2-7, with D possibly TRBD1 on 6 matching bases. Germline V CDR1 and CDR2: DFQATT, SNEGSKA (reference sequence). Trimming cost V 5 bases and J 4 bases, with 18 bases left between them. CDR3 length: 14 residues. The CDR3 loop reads CSAGEDRILYEQYF. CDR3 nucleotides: TGCAGTGCTGGCGAAGACAGGATCTTGTACGAGCAGTACTTC.

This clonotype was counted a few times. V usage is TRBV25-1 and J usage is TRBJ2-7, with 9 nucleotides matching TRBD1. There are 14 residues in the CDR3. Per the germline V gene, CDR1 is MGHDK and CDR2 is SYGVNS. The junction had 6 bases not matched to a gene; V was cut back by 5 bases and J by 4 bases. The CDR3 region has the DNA TGTGCCAGCAGTCACAGGACAGGGGAGTACGAGCAGTACTTC. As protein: CASSHRTGEYEQYF.

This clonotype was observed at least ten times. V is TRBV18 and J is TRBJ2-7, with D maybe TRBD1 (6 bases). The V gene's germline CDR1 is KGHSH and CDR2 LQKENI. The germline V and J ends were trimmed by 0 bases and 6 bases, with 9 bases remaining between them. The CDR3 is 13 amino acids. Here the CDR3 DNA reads TGTGCCAGCTCACCACCTATGGGGGCCGAGCAGTACTTC. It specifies CASSPPMGAEQYF.

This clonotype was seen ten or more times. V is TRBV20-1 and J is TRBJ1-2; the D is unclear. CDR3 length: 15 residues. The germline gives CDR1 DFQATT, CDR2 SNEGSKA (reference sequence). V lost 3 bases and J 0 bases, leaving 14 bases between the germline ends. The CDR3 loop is CSASESGKANYGYTF. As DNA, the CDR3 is TGCAGTGCTAGTGAGTCGGGGAAGGCTAACTATGGCTACACCTTC.

This chain's CDR3 is CASSLDEGRMNTEAFF. In DNA form, the CDR3 reads TGTGCCAGCAGCTTAGATGAGGGACGGATGAACACTGAAGCTTTCTTT. This chain links TRBV7-2 with TRBJ1-1; a possible D gene is TRBD1 (5 bases). The germline gives CDR1 SGHTA, CDR2 FQGNSA. The V end lost 1 base, the J end lost 0 bases, and 12 bases lay between the germline ends. CDR3 size: 16 residues.

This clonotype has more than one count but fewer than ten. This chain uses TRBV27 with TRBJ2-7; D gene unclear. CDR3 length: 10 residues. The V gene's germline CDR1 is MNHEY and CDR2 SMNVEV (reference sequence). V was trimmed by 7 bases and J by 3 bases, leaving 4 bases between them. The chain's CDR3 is CASIIYEQYF. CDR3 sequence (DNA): TGTGCCAGCATCATCTACGAGCAGTACTTC.

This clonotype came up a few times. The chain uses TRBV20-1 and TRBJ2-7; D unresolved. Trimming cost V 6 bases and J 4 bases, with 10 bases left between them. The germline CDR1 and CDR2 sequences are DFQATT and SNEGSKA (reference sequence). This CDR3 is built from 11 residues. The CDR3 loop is CSALDLYEQYF. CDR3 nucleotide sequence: TGCAGTGCCCTGGACCTGTACGAGCAGTACTTC.

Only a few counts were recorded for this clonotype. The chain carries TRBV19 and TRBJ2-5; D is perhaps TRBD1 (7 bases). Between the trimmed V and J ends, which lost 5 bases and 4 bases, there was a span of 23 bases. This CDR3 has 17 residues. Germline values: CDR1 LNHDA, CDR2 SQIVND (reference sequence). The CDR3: CASSPYGNRQGGETQYF. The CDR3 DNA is TGTGCCAGTAGTCCCTACGGAAACCGACAGGGAGGAGAGACCCAGTACTTC.

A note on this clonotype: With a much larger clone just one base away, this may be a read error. The CDR3 region has the DNA TGTGTCAGCTCACCACAGGGTTTTCAGACTGAAGCTTTCTTT. Translation: CVSSPQGFQTEAFF. The chain joins TRBV18 to TRBJ1-1, with D possibly being TRBD1 (6 bases). The CDR3 spans 14 residues. CDR1 and CDR2 from the germline V gene are KGHSH and LQKENI.

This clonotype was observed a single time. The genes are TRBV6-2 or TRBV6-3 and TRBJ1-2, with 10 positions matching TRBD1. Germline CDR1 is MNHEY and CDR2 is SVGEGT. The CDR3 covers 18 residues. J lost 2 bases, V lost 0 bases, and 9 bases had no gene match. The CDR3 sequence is CASSYSTGTGVENYGYTF. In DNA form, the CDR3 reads TGTGCCAGCAGTTACTCTACCGGGACAGGGGTAGAGAACTATGGCTACACCTTC.